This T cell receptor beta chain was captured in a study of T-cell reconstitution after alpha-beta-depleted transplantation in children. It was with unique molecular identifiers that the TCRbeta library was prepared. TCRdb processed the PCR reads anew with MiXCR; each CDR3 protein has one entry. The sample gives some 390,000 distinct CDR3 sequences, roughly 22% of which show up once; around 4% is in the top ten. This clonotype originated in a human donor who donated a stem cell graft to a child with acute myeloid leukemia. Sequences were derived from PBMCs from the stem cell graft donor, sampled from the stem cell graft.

The CDR3 reads CASRTGQGNTGNEQFF. In DNA form, the CDR3 reads TGTGCCAGCAGGACGGGACAGGGAAATACGGGGAATGAGCAGTTCTTC. The chain combines TRBV6-1 with TRBJ2-1, with 9 nucleotides matching TRBD1. The V segment lost 6 bases and the J segment 7 bases; nucleotides outside the gene matches: 13. The CDR3 covers 16 residues. Germline lookup yields CDR1 MNHNS and CDR2 SASEGT.